This passage covers 6 T cell receptor beta chains from one sample sequenced in a study of blood T cell repertoires in COVID-19. Method: immunoSEQ multiplex PCR; TCRdb's copy keeps in-frame clones and lacks some. The table lists tens of thousands of clones, 70% to 90% of them singletons. Sequenced: peripheral blood. The origin of the receptors is a man aged 45-65 years with active COVID-19.

The chain uses TRBV27 and TRBJ2-7, with 10 bases lining up with TRBD2. The CDR3 sequence is 18 residues long. J gave up 5 bases and V 6 bases, and 19 bases lay outside the gene matches. The germline CDR1 and CDR2 sequences are MNHEY and SMNVEV (reference sequence). CDR3: CASSKVAGGIFRGHEQYF. DNA of the CDR3: TGTGCCAGCAGCAAGGTAGCGGGAGGTATCTTTCGGGGGCACGAGCAGTACTTC.

This chain joins TRBV6-5 and TRBJ2-5; 7 bases are shared with TRBD1. The junction had 10 bases not matched to a gene; V was cut back by 10 bases and J by 5 bases. The germline V gene has CDR1 MNHEY and CDR2 SVGAGI. This CDR3 region has 13 residues. The CDR3 nucleotides read TGTGCCACCTGGGACAGCTTTCGGGAGACCCAGTACTTC. Protein: CATWDSFRETQYF.

V usage is TRBV18 and J usage is TRBJ1-2, with 7 bases that match TRBD1. The CDR3 covers 15 residues. With 3 bases clipped from V and 5 bases from J, the junction kept 9 bases outside the gene matches. Germline assignment: CDR1 KGHSH and CDR2 LQKENI. CDR3 amino acids: CASSPRDSSSYGYTF. Here the CDR3 DNA reads TGTGCCAGCTCACCCCGGGACAGTTCTTCGTATGGCTACACCTTC. The full variable domain, its missing parts supplied by reference TRBV18 and TRBJ1-2, is NAGVMQNPRHLVRRRGQEARLRCSPMKGHSHVYWYRQLPEEGLKFMVYLQKENIIDESGMPKERFSAEFPKEGPSILRIQQVVRGDSAAYFCASSPRDSSSYGYTFGSGTRLTVV.

This sequence joins TRBV6-5 and TRBJ2-1, with a possible D match to TRBD2 (5 bases). Germline V gene sequence: CDR1 MNHEY, CDR2 SVGAGI. The CDR3 sequence is 13 residues long. Trimming pared 6 bases from V and 7 bases from J, leaving 13 bases between. The CDR3 protein is CASSASGINEQFF. Here the CDR3 DNA reads TGTGCCAGCAGCGCCTCGGGGATAAATGAGCAGTTCTTC.

The chain is built from TRBV3-1 (or the pseudogene TRBV3-2) and TRBJ2-5; 9 bases fit TRBD1. Germline V CDR1 and CDR2: LGHDT, YNNKEL (reference sequence). The CDR3 totals 16 residues. V was clipped by 1 base and J by 4 bases; unmatched bases: 7. Here the CDR3 DNA reads TGTGCCAGCAGCCAAGCGAAGGGACAGGGTAGAGAGACCCAGTACTTC. It specifies CASSQAKGQGRETQYF.

V is TRBV7-8 and J is TRBJ1-5; D may be TRBD1 (6 bases). CDR3 length equals 16 residues. Germline V gene data show CDR1 as SGHVS and CDR2 as FQNEAQ. V was shortened by 5 bases and J by 6 bases, with 20 bases between the two germline ends. CDR3: CASSPNRAVKFQPQHF. CDR3 DNA: TGTGCCAGCAGCCCCAACAGGGCGGTAAAATTTCAGCCCCAGCATTTT. The complete variable domain, with remaining parts taken from reference TRBV7-8 and TRBJ1-5, reads GAGVSQSPRYKVAKRGQDVALRCDPISGHVSLFWYQQALGQGPEFLTYFQNEAQLDKSGLPSDRFFAERPEGSVSTLKIQRTQQEDSAVYLCASSPNRAVKFQPQHFGDGTRLSIL.